A single sample is the source of the 29 T cell receptor beta chains below, sequenced in a study of siplizumab effects on memory and regulatory T cells. TCRdb keeps only in-frame clones here, not all; method: immunoSEQ multiplex PCR. The table has 97,000 or so clones, about 94% seen once. Sequencing was performed on CD4+ T cells sorted from blood. These receptors were collected from a human donor in good health.

CDR3 coding DNA: TGTGCCACCAGAAGGGGTGGGACAGGGGACTCTGGGGCCAACGTCCTGACTTTC. Residues: CATRRGGTGDSGANVLTF. The V gene is TRBV19, the J gene TRBJ2-6, with TRBD1 matching over 10 bases. This CDR3 has 18 amino acids. Trimming removed 10 bases from V and 0 bases from J; junction bases left unmatched: 12. CDR1 and CDR2 from the germline V gene are LNHDA and SQIVND (reference sequence).

This chain uses TRBV5-1 with TRBJ2-5; 7 positions match TRBD1. This CDR3 spans 14 amino acids. V lost 2 bases and J lost 4; bases outside the gene matches: 5. CDR1 SGHRS and CDR2 YFSETQ come from the germline V gene. The CDR3 reads CASSLTDRVETQYF. CDR3 in DNA: TGCGCCAGCAGCTTAACTGACAGGGTAGAGACCCAGTACTTC.

The rearrangement joins TRBV5-1 to TRBJ2-7, with D possibly matching TRBD1 (6 bases). This CDR3 contains 15 residues. The germline V gene encodes CDR1 SGHRS and CDR2 YFSETQ. V was trimmed by 0 bases and J by 2 bases, leaving 12 bases between them. CDR3 loop: CASSLGWTAPYEQYF. In DNA, the CDR3 is TGCGCCAGCAGCTTGGGATGGACAGCCCCCTACGAGCAGTACTTC.

Here the CDR3 reads CASSIASGGTNEKLFF. The CDR3 region has the DNA TGTGCCAGTAGTATAGCCAGCGGCGGGACTAATGAAAAACTGTTTTTT. The gene calls are TRBV19 and TRBJ1-4, with unresolved D. V lost 1 base to trimming and J lost 2 bases, with 11 bases between them. The CDR3 has 16 amino acids. In germline, CDR1 is LNHDA, CDR2 SQIVND (reference sequence).

This rearrangement joins TRBV5-1 to TRBJ2-1, with D possibly TRBD1 on 5 matching bases. The CDR3 length is 14 residues. Per germline, CDR1 SGHRS and CDR2 YFSETQ. The ends were cut back, 3 bases at V and 4 bases at J, with 11 bases in the middle. The CDR3 loop is CASSSVQGYNEQFF. The CDR3 DNA reads TGCGCCAGCAGCTCCGTCCAGGGATACAATGAGCAGTTCTTC. Variable domain in full (rest from reference TRBV5-1 and TRBJ2-1): KAGVTQTPRYLIKTRGQQVTLSCSPISGHRSVSWYQQTPGQGLQFLFEYFSETQRNKGNFPGRFSGRQFSNSRSEMNVSTLELGDSALYLCASSSVQGYNEQFFGPGTRLTVL.

The gene calls are TRBV11-2 and TRBJ2-1; 9 bases align to TRBD2. This CDR3 has 15 amino acids. Germline V lookup: CDR1 SGHAT, CDR2 FQNNGV. V lost 2 bases and J lost 5; bases outside the gene matches: 4. CDR3 protein: CASSLMASGNNEQFF. The CDR3 DNA is TGTGCCAGCAGCTTAATGGCTAGCGGGAACAATGAGCAGTTCTTC.

The genes are TRBV18 and TRBJ1-1; D is unresolved. CDR1 and CDR2 (germline): KGHSH, LQKENI. This CDR3 is 13 amino acids long. Deletions cut 2 bases from V and 6 bases from J, with 10 bases between. The CDR3 loop reads CASSPDGSAEAFF. CDR3 DNA: TGTGCCAGCTCACCAGATGGTAGCGCTGAAGCTTTCTTT.

The chain recombines TRBV11-3 with TRBJ2-7; D remains ambiguous. This CDR3 region has 13 residues. The germline V gene encodes CDR1 SGHNT and CDR2 YENEEA. Trimming stripped 0 bases from V and 0 bases from J, with 3 bases between. DNA of the CDR3: TGTGCCAGCAGCTTAGAGTCCTCCTACGAGCAGTACTTC. Protein: CASSLESSYEQYF. The whole variable domain, filled in from reference TRBV11-3 and TRBJ2-7, reads EAGVVQSPRYKIIEKKQPVAFWCNPISGHNTLYWYLQNLGQGPELLIRYENEEAVDDSQLPKDRFSAERLKGVDSTLKIQPAELGDSAVYLCASSLESSYEQYFGPGTRLTVT.

This clone occurred a few times. The chain combines TRBV28 with TRBJ1-1, with D unresolved. There are 15 residues in the CDR3. Germline-derived CDR1 and CDR2 are MDHEN and SYDVKM. Deletions cut 6 bases from V and 0 bases from J, with 14 bases between. The CDR3, as DNA: TGTGCCAGCAGGTTCAGAGGCAGAATGAACACTGAAGCTTTCTTT. As protein: CASRFRGRMNTEAFF.

The chain has TRBV7-9 and TRBJ2-7; 10 bases are a match to TRBD2. The ends lost 8 bases at V and 0 bases at J; junction bases unmatched: 13. The CDR3 is 17 residues long. CDR1 is SEHNR and CDR2 is FQNEAQ in the germline V gene (reference sequence). The CDR3 sequence: CASSGGAGTSVSYEQYF. For the CDR3, the DNA is TGTGCCAGCTCGGGTGGCGCCGGGACTAGCGTCTCCTACGAGCAGTACTTC.

The chain uses TRBV6-4 and TRBJ1-2; TRBD1 agrees at 9 bases. Looked up from germline, CDR1 is MRHNA and CDR2 is SNTAGT. CDR3 length equals 14 residues. V trimming: 2 bases; J trimming: 8 bases; junction bases outside the gene matches: 6. CDR3 sequence (DNA): TGTGCCAGCAGTGACACGAACAGGGGGCAAGGCTACACCTTC. It is translated as CASSDTNRGQGYTF.

This chain uses TRBV11-3 with TRBJ2-2; D possibly corresponds to TRBD1 (5 bases). This CDR3 has 14 amino acids. From germline, CDR1 is SGHNT and CDR2 YENEEA. The V end lost 6 bases, the J end lost 1 base, and 9 bases lay between the germline ends. CDR3 bases: TGTGCCAGCAGGTTCACAGGGAACACCGGGGAGCTGTTTTTT. This translates into CASRFTGNTGELFF.

On this clone itself: The junction and the germline gene differ at one end; a read error may be behind it. The same CDR3 arises from other DNA sequences in this sample as well. The V and J genes are TRBV7-3 and TRBJ1-1; D gene unclear. Germline CDR1 reads SGHTA; CDR2 reads FQGTGA. The CDR3 has 15 amino acids. CDR3 sequence: CASSLSRTPVSEAFF. For the CDR3, the DNA is TGTGCCAGCAGCTTATCAAGAACTCCCGTTTCTGAAGCCTTCTTT.

This clone was picked up one time. This chain connects TRBV5-6 to TRBJ2-3, with a possible D match to TRBD1 (5 bases). Per the germline V gene, CDR1 is SGHDT and CDR2 is YYEEEE. Trimming stripped 5 bases from V and 2 bases from J, with 9 bases between. The CDR3 is 13 amino acids. In DNA, the CDR3 is TGTGCCAGCAGTTCCAGGGCCACAGATACGCAGTATTTT. Protein product: CASSSRATDTQYF.

This chain connects TRBV5-5 to TRBJ2-7; tentative D call: TRBD2 (5 bases). CDR1 SGHKS and CDR2 YYEKEE come from the germline V gene (reference sequence). Trimming shortened V by 7 bases and J by 5 bases, and 10 bases separated the two germline ends. The CDR3 runs 11 residues. CDR3 sequence reads: CASSLGDEQYF. CDR3 in DNA: TGTGCCAGCTCCCTCGGGGACGAGCAGTACTTC.

V gene TRBV7-9 combines with J gene TRBJ2-7, with D unresolved. CDR3 length: 13 residues. Trimming left V 3 bases short and J 3 bases short, with 9 bases between. Germline V lookup: CDR1 SEHNR, CDR2 FQNEAQ (reference sequence). The chain's CDR3 is CASSFQTVYEQYF. In DNA, the CDR3 is TGTGCCAGCAGCTTTCAGACGGTCTACGAGCAGTACTTC.

The V call is TRBV6-1, the J call TRBJ1-2, with D maybe TRBD1 (6 bases). V was shortened by 6 bases and J by 2 bases, with 16 bases between the two germline ends. Germline assignment: CDR1 MNHNS and CDR2 SASEGT. The CDR3 has 15 amino acids. The CDR3 loop is CASRNWTETNYGYTF. CDR3 in DNA: TGTGCCAGCAGGAATTGGACAGAGACGAACTATGGCTACACCTTC.

This sequence joins TRBV7-2 and TRBJ2-1; no definite D call. The V end lost 2 bases, the J end lost 1 base, and 3 bases lay between the germline ends. The CDR3 extends over 13 amino acids. CDR1 and CDR2 from the germline V gene are SGHTA and FQGNSA. This CDR3 reads CASSLRSYNEQFF. In DNA, the CDR3 is TGTGCCAGCAGCTTACGATCCTACAATGAGCAGTTCTTC.

V and J are TRBV7-6 and TRBJ2-5, with 14 bases aligning to TRBD2. V trimming: 5 bases; J trimming: 9 bases; junction bases outside the gene matches: 11. The CDR3 sequence is 16 residues long. Germline V gene data show CDR1 as SGHVS and CDR2 as FNYEAQ. The CDR3 here is CASSPKPTSGREAQYF. CDR3 bases: TGTGCCAGCAGCCCCAAACCGACTAGCGGGAGGGAGGCCCAGTACTTC. The whole variable domain, filled in from reference TRBV7-6 and TRBJ2-5, reads GAGVSQSPRYKVTKRGQDVALRCDPISGHVSLYWYRQALGQGPEFLTYFNYEAQQDKSGLPNDRFSAERPEGSISTLTIQRTEQRDSAMYRCASSPKPTSGREAQYFGPGTRLLVL.

The V and J genes are TRBV9 and TRBJ1-1; D may be TRBD1 (5 bases). Germline V CDR1 and CDR2: SGDLS, YYNGEE. The CDR3 runs to 15 residues. Between the trimmed V and J ends, which lost 4 bases and 3 bases, there was a span of 16 bases. CDR3 sequence: CASSQGRRGDTEAFF. CDR3 bases: TGTGCCAGCAGCCAAGGGAGAAGGGGAGACACTGAAGCTTTCTTT.

The chain uses TRBV18 and TRBJ2-6; maybe TRBD1 (6 bases). The CDR3 is made up of 17 amino acids. V was cut by 3 bases and J by 1 base, with 13 bases left in between. Germline V gene data show CDR1 as KGHSH and CDR2 as LQKENI. CDR3 DNA sequence: TGTGCCAGCTCACCTTCAGGGGTTAATTCTGGGGCCAACGTCCTGACTTTC. It specifies CASSPSGVNSGANVLTF.

The DNA for the CDR3 is TGTGCCAGCAGCCCACAGGGCCTAAACTACGAGCAGTACTTC. Its translation: CASSPQGLNYEQYF. The chain recombines TRBV6-5 with TRBJ2-7; the D gene is possibly TRBD1 (6 bases). The CDR3 runs 14 residues. CDR1 MNHEY and CDR2 SVGAGI come from the germline V gene. V was cut by 6 bases and J by 3 bases, with 15 bases left in between.

This clone was detected many times. This chain joins TRBV14 and TRBJ2-3, with 8 bases fitting TRBD2. The ends lost 2 bases at V and 2 bases at J; junction bases unmatched: 3. CDR3 size: 15 residues. Looked up from germline, CDR1 is SGHDN and CDR2 is FVKESK. CDR3 sequence reads: CASSQRTSFTDTQYF. CDR3 coding DNA: TGTGCCAGCAGCCAACGGACTAGCTTCACAGATACGCAGTATTTT. The full variable domain, in which reference TRBV14 and TRBJ2-3 provide the parts outside the CDR3, is EAGVTQFPSHSVIEKGQTVTLRCDPISGHDNLYWYRRVMGKEIKFLLHFVKESKQDESGMPNNRFLAERTGGTYSTLKVQPAELEDSGVYFCASSQRTSFTDTQYFGPGTRLTVL.

The chain employs TRBV28 and TRBJ2-1, with D hard to call. In germline, CDR1 is MDHEN, CDR2 SYDVKM. This CDR3 comprises 14 residues. Trimming pared 3 bases from V and 7 bases from J, leaving 13 bases between. In DNA, the CDR3 is TGTGCCAGCAGTTTTGACCTAGTGCGTAATGAGCAGTTCTTC. It codes for CASSFDLVRNEQFF.

The V and J genes are TRBV30 and TRBJ1-1, with D perhaps matching TRBD1 (5 bases). Germline V gives CDR1 GTSNPN, CDR2 SVGIG (reference sequence). CDR3 length equals 14 residues. The germline V and J ends were trimmed by 1 base and 5 bases, with 14 bases remaining between them. This CDR3 is CAWSAYLGATEAFF. The CDR3 coding sequence is TGTGCCTGGAGTGCGTACCTAGGGGCGACTGAAGCTTTCTTT.

This clone was seen a few times. The rearrangement links TRBV20-1 to TRBJ2-5; D is unclear. Trimming took 4 bases from V and 5 from J, leaving 8 bases between them. Germline V lookup: CDR1 DFQATT, CDR2 SNEGSKA (reference sequence). The CDR3 spans 11 residues. The CDR3 DNA sequence: TGCAGTGCTACTATTCGGGAGACCCAGTACTTC. This encodes CSATIRETQYF.

V and J are TRBV11-2 and TRBJ2-7; D not certain. V was clipped by 4 bases and J by 5 bases, with 12 bases between them. The CDR3 extends over 13 amino acids. Looked up from germline, CDR1 is SGHAT and CDR2 is FQNNGV. The CDR3: CASSSGVGDEQYF. As DNA, the CDR3 is TGTGCCAGCAGCTCTGGGGTGGGCGACGAGCAGTACTTC.

This clone came up once. This chain links TRBV28 with TRBJ2-5, with D tentatively TRBD2 (6 bases). The CDR3 loop spans 16 amino acids. V shed 3 bases and J shed 4 bases, with 18 bases lying between them. Germline V gene sequence: CDR1 MDHEN, CDR2 SYDVKM. The CDR3 region has the DNA TGTGCCAGCAGTTTGTCAGTCACCGGGGGAAGAGAGACCCAGTACTTC. Its protein product is CASSLSVTGGRETQYF.

The CDR3 spells CASSLQNQPQHF. DNA for the CDR3: TGTGCCAGCAGTTTACAGAATCAGCCCCAGCATTTT. The chain employs TRBV28 and TRBJ1-5; no firm D call. CDR1 is MDHEN, CDR2 SYDVKM, per germline. The CDR3 totals 12 residues. V shed 2 bases and J shed 4 bases, with 3 bases lying between them.